What follows are 21 T cell receptor beta chains derived from one specimen sequenced in a study of T cell responses to AZD1222 COVID-19 vaccine. The data were produced by immunoSEQ multiplex PCR, yet TCRdb's version contains in-frame clones alone and is incomplete. The data hold about 86,000 clones, with nearly 90% observed a single time. Sequenced material: peripheral blood, taken on day 0 of AZD1222 vaccination. All receptors derive from an adult in good health.

This clone was recorded only once. The chain links TRBV5-1 to TRBJ2-1; 8 positions agree with TRBD2. The J segment lost 8 bases and the V segment lost 7 bases, leaving 14 bases of the junction unmatched. The CDR3 has 15 residues. Per germline, CDR1 SGHRS and CDR2 YFSETQ. This chain's CDR3 is CASGPGTSVVDEQFF. The CDR3 DNA sequence: TGCGCCAGCGGCCCCGGGACTAGTGTCGTCGATGAGCAGTTCTTC.

V is TRBV7-2 and J is TRBJ1-2; 9 bases line up with TRBD1. The CDR3 contains 16 residues. Germline V gene sequence: CDR1 SGHTA, CDR2 FQGNSA. V gave up 1 base and J gave up 5 bases; unmatched junction bases: 8. CDR3 sequence (DNA): TGTGCCAGCAGCTTAGTAGGGGACAGGGTAGGATATGGCTACACCTTC. Amino acid sequence: CASSLVGDRVGYGYTF.

The V and J genes are TRBV7-9 and TRBJ1-2; no firm D call. Germline V gives CDR1 SEHNR, CDR2 FQNEAQ (reference sequence). The length of the CDR3 is 14 residues. With 1 base removed from V and 7 bases from J, the gap between germline ends came to 13 bases. This CDR3 is CASSLDLRGSGYTF. The CDR3 region has the DNA TGTGCCAGCAGCTTAGATTTACGAGGGAGTGGCTACACCTTC.

The chain is built from TRBV19 and TRBJ2-3; D perhaps matches TRBD2 (5 bases). Germline CDR1 and CDR2: LNHDA and SQIVND (reference sequence). This CDR3 comprises 15 residues. V was shortened by 1 base and J by 4 bases, with 12 bases between the two germline ends. CDR3 sequence: CASSIGTELADTQYF. CDR3 bases: TGTGCCAGTAGTATAGGGACTGAGTTAGCAGATACGCAGTATTTT.

V gene TRBV9 combines with J gene TRBJ1-1; no clear D gene. CDR3 length: 15 amino acids. V was trimmed by 6 bases and J by 5 bases, leaving 20 bases between them. CDR1 is SGDLS and CDR2 is YYNGEE in the germline V gene. The CDR3 is CASTYGVGVGTEAFF. As DNA, the CDR3 is TGTGCCAGCACCTATGGTGTTGGGGTAGGTACTGAAGCTTTCTTT.

This clone appeared once. V is TRBV5-1 and J is TRBJ2-2, with D possibly being TRBD2 (6 bases). This CDR3 contains 15 residues. Deletions cut 5 bases from V and 3 bases from J, with 14 bases between. The germline V gene encodes CDR1 SGHRS and CDR2 YFSETQ. CDR3 region: CASRPGLQDTGELFF. CDR3 nucleotide sequence: TGCGCCAGCAGACCGGGACTTCAAGACACCGGGGAGCTGTTTTTT.

This chain uses TRBV2 with TRBJ2-7; 7 nucleotides align to TRBD1. Germline loops: CDR1 SNHLY, CDR2 FYNNEI. The CDR3 loop spans 14 amino acids. With 6 bases clipped from V and 4 bases from J, the junction kept 9 bases outside the gene matches. The CDR3 nucleotides read TGTGCCAGCAGGGGCGGACAGGTTCAATACGAGCAGTACTTC. Its translation: CASRGGQVQYEQYF.

The chain recombines TRBV27 with TRBJ2-1; 7 bases are a match to TRBD2. This CDR3 contains 14 residues. CDR1 MNHEY and CDR2 SMNVEV come from the germline V gene (reference sequence). Trimming removed 6 bases from V and 4 bases from J; junction bases left unmatched: 6. The CDR3 sequence: CASRKAGSYNEQFF. DNA for the CDR3: TGTGCCAGCAGGAAAGCGGGAAGTTACAATGAGCAGTTCTTC.

The chain joins TRBV7-9 to TRBJ1-5, with a tentative D call TRBD1 (5 bases). V was shortened by 5 bases and J by 4 bases, with 12 bases between the two germline ends. The CDR3 contains 14 residues. Germline CDR1 is SEHNR and CDR2 is FQNEAQ (reference sequence). CDR3 in DNA: TGTGCCAGCAGCCCGATGGACATGAATCAGCCCCAGCATTTT. It is translated as CASSPMDMNQPQHF.

The rearrangement uses TRBV9 and TRBJ2-7; D is ambiguous. Germline V CDR1 and CDR2: SGDLS, YYNGEE. The germline V and J ends were trimmed by 0 bases and 5 bases, with 9 bases remaining between them. The CDR3 length is 13 residues. The CDR3 protein is CASSVAPIDEQYF. The CDR3 nucleotides are TGTGCCAGCAGCGTAGCTCCCATAGACGAGCAGTACTTC.

The V gene is TRBV6-2 or TRBV6-3, the J gene TRBJ2-1, with 11 bases lining up with TRBD1. This CDR3 is 15 amino acids long. J gave up 4 bases and V 6 bases, and 5 bases lay outside the gene matches. CDR1 and CDR2 (germline): MNHEY, SVGEGT. CDR3 nucleotide sequence: TGTGCCAGCAGCCAGGACAGGGGGCGGTACAATGAGCAGTTCTTC. Amino acid sequence: CASSQDRGRYNEQFF.

The DNA of the CDR3 is TGTGCCAGCACCAAAGGACGGGCCTACGAGCAGTACTTC. Its translation is CASTKGRAYEQYF. The chain couples TRBV7-9 to TRBJ2-7; D is undetermined. CDR3 size: 13 residues. Germline-derived CDR1 and CDR2 are SEHNR and FQNEAQ (reference sequence). The V gene lost 7 bases and the J gene lost 2 bases, with 12 bases spanning the gap.

The chain carries TRBV4-3 and TRBJ1-1, with D perhaps TRBD1 (5 bases). Trimming removed 1 base from V and 1 base from J, with 10 bases in between. The CDR3 extends over 15 amino acids. Germline values: CDR1 LGHNA, CDR2 YSLEER. The CDR3 DNA reads TGCGCCAGCAGCCAAGTCTCGACAGAGAACACTGAAGCTTTCTTT. It is translated as CASSQVSTENTEAFF.

The chain employs TRBV6-5 and TRBJ2-1, with 9 bases lining up with TRBD2. V trimming: 6 bases; J trimming: 10 bases; junction bases outside the gene matches: 10. The CDR3 runs to 14 residues. Germline lookup yields CDR1 MNHEY and CDR2 SVGAGI. CDR3 residues: CASRSLGLAGEQFF. For the CDR3, the DNA is TGTGCCAGCAGGTCTTTGGGACTAGCAGGGGAGCAGTTCTTC.

The J gene is TRBJ1-5, the V gene TRBV19; no firm D call. This CDR3 contains 19 residues. CDR1 and CDR2 from the germline V gene are LNHDA and SQIVND (reference sequence). V was pared by 4 bases and J by 0 bases, with 22 bases between. The chain's CDR3 is CASSTSGSLLTDSNQPQHF. DNA for the CDR3: TGTGCCAGTAGTACTAGTGGATCTTTGCTGACGGATAGCAATCAGCCCCAGCATTTT. The full variable domain, in which reference TRBV19 and TRBJ1-5 provide the parts outside the CDR3, is DGGITQSPKYLFRKEGQNVTLSCEQNLNHDAMYWYRQDPGQGLRLIYYSQIVNDFQKGDIAEGYSVSREKKESFPLTVTSAQKNPTAFYLCASSTSGSLLTDSNQPQHFGDGTRLSIL.

This chain connects TRBV5-6 to TRBJ2-7; D gene uncertain. V gave up 4 bases and J gave up 1 base, with 3 bases separating them. In germline, CDR1 is SGHDT, CDR2 YYEEEE. This CDR3 is built from 11 residues. CDR3 loop: CASSQSYEQYF. CDR3 nucleotide sequence: TGTGCCAGCAGCCAGTCCTACGAGCAGTACTTC.

Here the CDR3 reads CASSEVIIADTQYF. CDR3 in DNA: TGTGCCAGCAGTGAAGTGATTATAGCAGATACGCAGTATTTT. The chain employs TRBV2 and TRBJ2-3; no firm D call. The ends were cut back, 1 base at V and 4 bases at J, with 9 bases in the middle. The CDR3 has 14 amino acids. Germline V gene data show CDR1 as SNHLY and CDR2 as FYNNEI. The full variable domain, completed using reference TRBV2 and TRBJ2-3, is EPEVTQTPSHQVTQMGQEVILRCVPISNHLYFYWYRQILGQKVEFLVSFYNNEISEKSEIFDDQFSVERPDGSNFTLKIRSTKLEDSAMYFCASSEVIIADTQYFGPGTRLTVL.

This clone was observed a handful of times. J is TRBJ1-5 and V is TRBV28; D gene unclear. The ends were cut back, 8 bases at V and 2 bases at J, with 7 bases in the middle. Germline CDR1 MDHEN, CDR2 SYDVKM. The CDR3 totals 12 residues. The CDR3 spells CASRGGNQPQHF. The CDR3 region has the DNA TGTGCCAGCCGGGGTGGCAATCAGCCCCAGCATTTT.

Turning to this clone: A read error may produce the germline difference seen at one junction end. The chain joins TRBV4-3 to TRBJ2-3, with TRBD2 identical over 10 bases. From germline, CDR1 is LGHNA and CDR2 YSLEER. The CDR3 runs 15 residues. For the CDR3, the DNA is TGCGCCCGCAGCCGGGGCGGTAGCGGGAGGGATACGCAGTATTTT. This codes for CARSRGGSGRDTQYF.

This clone was seen a handful of times. The V gene is TRBV5-1, the J gene TRBJ2-3; weak D call: TRBD2 (5 bases). V lost 1 base and J 0 bases, leaving 9 bases between the germline ends. In germline, CDR1 is SGHRS, CDR2 YFSETQ. The CDR3 has 15 amino acids. The CDR3 is CASSLQAESTDTQYF. DNA for the CDR3: TGCGCCAGCAGCTTGCAAGCGGAAAGCACAGATACGCAGTATTTT.

This chain links TRBV6-5 with TRBJ1-1; the D gene is possibly TRBD1 (5 bases). CDR1 MNHEY and CDR2 SVGAGI come from the germline V gene. This CDR3 has 13 amino acids. V was clipped by 6 bases and J by 1 base, with 9 bases between them. CDR3 in DNA: TGTGCCAGCAGAACAGGACCGAACACTGAAGCTTTCTTT. It translates to CASRTGPNTEAFF.